The clone carrying this T cell receptor beta chain was recorded many times. Antigen specificity is unknown. The read stops 3 residues short of the end of the CDR3; the missing end is completed from the germline J gene. Germline V gene data show CDR1 as SGHTA and CDR2 as FQGNSA. V lost 5 bases to trimming and J lost 4 bases, with 14 bases between them. The CDR3 runs 14 residues. The record originates from a study of T cell clonality in common variable immunodeficiency. Study outcomes and limitations: TCRbeta clonality was increased in CVID versus healthy controls. Reportedly, TCR beta sequences from common variable immunodeficiency showed fewer deletions and N-nucleotide insertions.

Data came from immunoSEQ multiplex PCR; TCRdb stores just in-frame clones and leaves some out. Altogether about 26,000 clones were found in the sample, and no singletons occur. Sequencing was done on a sample of peripheral blood mononuclear cells. The sequence derives from a human donor with common variable immunodeficiency. The V gene is TRBV7-2, the J gene TRBJ2-5; no clear D gene. The part of the CDR3 DNA that was read is TGTGCCAGCAGCAGAGCGTCGGTAGGAGAGACC. Translating gives CASSRASVGET. The complete CDR3 protein is CASSRASVGETQYF.